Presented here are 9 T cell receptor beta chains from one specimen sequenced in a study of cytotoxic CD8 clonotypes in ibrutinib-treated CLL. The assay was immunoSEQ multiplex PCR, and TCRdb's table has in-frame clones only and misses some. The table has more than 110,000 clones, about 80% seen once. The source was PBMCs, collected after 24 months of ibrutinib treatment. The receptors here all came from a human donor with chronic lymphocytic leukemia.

The CDR3 region has the DNA TGTGCCAGCAGCCAAAGGGTGTCTGGGGCCAACGTCCTGACTTTC. Protein product: CASSQRVSGANVLTF. The rearrangement uses TRBV6-6 and TRBJ2-6; D not certain. The germline CDR1 and CDR2 sequences are MNHNY and SVGAGI (reference sequence). The CDR3 consists of 15 residues. V lost 6 bases to trimming and J lost 1 base, with 10 bases between them.

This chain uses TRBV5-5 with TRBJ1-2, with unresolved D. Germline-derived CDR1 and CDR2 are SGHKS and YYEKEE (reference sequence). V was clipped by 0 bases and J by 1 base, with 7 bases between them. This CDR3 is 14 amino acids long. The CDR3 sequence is CASSLGHFNYGYTF. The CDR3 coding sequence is TGTGCCAGCAGCTTGGGGCACTTTAACTATGGCTACACCTTC.

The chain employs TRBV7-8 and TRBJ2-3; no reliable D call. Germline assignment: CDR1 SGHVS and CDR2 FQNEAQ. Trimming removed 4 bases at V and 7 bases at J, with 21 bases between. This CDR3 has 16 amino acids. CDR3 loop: CASSSNPRNLGNTQYF. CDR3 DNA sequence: TGTGCCAGCAGCTCAAACCCCCGGAATTTGGGAAATACGCAGTATTTT.

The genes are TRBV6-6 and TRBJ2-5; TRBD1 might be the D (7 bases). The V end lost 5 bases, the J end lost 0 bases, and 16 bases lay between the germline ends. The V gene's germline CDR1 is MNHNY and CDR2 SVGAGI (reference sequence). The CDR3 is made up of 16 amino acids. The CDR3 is CASSGQGGGNQETQYF. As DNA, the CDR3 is TGTGCCAGCAGTGGACAAGGGGGCGGGAACCAAGAGACCCAGTACTTC.

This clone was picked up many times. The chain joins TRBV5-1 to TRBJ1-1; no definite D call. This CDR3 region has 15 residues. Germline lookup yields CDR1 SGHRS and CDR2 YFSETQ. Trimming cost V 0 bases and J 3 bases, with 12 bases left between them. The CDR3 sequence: CASSLASGLDTEAFF. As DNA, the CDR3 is TGCGCCAGCAGCTTGGCCTCGGGGTTGGACACTGAAGCTTTCTTT.

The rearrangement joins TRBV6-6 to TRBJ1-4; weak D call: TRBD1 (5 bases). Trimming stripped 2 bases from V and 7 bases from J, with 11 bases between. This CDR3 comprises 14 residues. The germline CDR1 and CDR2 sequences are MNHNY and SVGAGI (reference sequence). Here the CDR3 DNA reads TGTGCCAGCAGTTACGAGGGGCGAGGTGAAAAACTGTTTTTT. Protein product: CASSYEGRGEKLFF.

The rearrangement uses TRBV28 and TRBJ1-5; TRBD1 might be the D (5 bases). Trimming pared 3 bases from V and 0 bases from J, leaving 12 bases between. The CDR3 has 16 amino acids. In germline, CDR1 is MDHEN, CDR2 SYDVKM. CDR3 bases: TGTGCCAGCAGTTTCTGGGGACGGTATAGCAATCAGCCCCAGCATTTT. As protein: CASSFWGRYSNQPQHF.

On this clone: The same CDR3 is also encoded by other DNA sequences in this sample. This CDR3 reads CASSVGGADTQYF. The CDR3 bases are TGTGCCAGCAGCGTAGGGGGAGCAGATACGCAGTATTTT. V usage is TRBV9 and J usage is TRBJ2-3; D may be TRBD2 (5 bases). Trimming left V 0 bases short and J 4 bases short, with 6 bases between. Germline CDR1 and CDR2: SGDLS and YYNGEE. The CDR3 extends over 13 amino acids. Full variable domain (missing parts from reference TRBV9 and TRBJ2-3): DSGVTQTPKHLITATGQRVTLRCSPRSGDLSVYWYQQSLDQGLQFLIQYYNGEERAKGNILERFSAQQFPDLHSELNLSSLELGDSALYFCASSVGGADTQYFGPGTRLTVL.

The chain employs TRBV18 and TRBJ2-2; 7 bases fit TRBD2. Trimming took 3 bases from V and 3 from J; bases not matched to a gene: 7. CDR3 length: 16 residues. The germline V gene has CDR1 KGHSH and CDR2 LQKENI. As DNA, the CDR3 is TGTGCCAGCTCACCCCGGGGCGGGAGCGACACCGGGGAGCTGTTTTTT. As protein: CASSPRGGSDTGELFF.